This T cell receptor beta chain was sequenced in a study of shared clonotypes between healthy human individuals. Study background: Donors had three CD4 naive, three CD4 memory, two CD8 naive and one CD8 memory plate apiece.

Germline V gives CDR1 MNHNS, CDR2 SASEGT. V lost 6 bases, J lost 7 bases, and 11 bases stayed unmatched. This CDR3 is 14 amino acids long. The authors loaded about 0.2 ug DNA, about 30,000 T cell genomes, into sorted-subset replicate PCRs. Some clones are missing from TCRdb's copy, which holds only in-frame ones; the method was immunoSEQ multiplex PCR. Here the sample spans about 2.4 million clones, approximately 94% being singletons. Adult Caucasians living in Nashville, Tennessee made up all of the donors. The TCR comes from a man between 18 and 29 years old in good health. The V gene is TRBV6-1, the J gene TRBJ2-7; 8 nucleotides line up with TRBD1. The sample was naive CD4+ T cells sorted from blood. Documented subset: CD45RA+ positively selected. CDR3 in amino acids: CASSSGQGGPEQYF. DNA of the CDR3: TGTGCCAGCAGCTCCGGACAGGGCGGGCCGGAGCAGTACTTC.